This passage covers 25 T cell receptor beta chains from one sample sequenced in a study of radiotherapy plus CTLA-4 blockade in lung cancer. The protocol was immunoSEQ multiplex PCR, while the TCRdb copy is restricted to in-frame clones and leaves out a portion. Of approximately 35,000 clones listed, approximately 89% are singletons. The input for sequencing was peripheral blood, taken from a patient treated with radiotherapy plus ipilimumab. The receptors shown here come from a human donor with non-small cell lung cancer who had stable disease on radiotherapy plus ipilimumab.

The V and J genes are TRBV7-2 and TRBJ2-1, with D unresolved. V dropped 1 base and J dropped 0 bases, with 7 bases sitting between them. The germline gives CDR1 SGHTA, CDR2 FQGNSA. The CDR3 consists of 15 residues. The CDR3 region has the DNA TGTGCCAGCAGCTTAGGTGGCGGCTCCTACAATGAGCAGTTCTTC. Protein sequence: CASSLGGGSYNEQFF.

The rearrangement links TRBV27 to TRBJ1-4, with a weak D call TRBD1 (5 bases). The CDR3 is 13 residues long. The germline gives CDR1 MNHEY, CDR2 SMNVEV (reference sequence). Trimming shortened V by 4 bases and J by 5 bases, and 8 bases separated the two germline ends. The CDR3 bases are TGTGCCAGCAGTTCCAGGGCGAATGAAAAACTGTTTTTT. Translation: CASSSRANEKLFF.

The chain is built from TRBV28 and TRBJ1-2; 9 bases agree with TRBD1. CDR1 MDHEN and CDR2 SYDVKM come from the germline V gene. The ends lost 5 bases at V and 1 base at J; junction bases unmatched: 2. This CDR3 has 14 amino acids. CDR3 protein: CASSPGQGNYGYTF. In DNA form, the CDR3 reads TGTGCCAGCAGTCCGGGACAGGGTAACTATGGCTACACCTTC.

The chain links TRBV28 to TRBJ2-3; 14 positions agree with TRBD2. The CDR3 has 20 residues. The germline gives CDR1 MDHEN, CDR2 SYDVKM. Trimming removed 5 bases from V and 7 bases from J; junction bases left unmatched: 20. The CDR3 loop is CASSLDSPGLAGGRSHTQYF. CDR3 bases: TGTGCCAGCAGTCTGGACAGTCCCGGACTAGCGGGAGGACGATCACATACGCAGTATTTT.

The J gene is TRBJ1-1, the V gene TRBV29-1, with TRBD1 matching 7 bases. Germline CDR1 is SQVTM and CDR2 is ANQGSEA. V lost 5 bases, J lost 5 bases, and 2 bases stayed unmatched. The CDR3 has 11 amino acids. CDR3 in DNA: TGCAGCGTTCAGGGGGAGACTGAAGCTTTCTTT. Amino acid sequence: CSVQGETEAFF.

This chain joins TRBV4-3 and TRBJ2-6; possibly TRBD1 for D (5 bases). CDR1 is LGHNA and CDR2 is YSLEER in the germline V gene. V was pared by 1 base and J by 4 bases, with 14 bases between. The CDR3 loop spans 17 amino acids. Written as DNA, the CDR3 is TGCGCCAGCAGCCAAGGTACAGGCTCCGACGGGGCCAACGTCCTGACTTTC. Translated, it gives CASSQGTGSDGANVLTF.

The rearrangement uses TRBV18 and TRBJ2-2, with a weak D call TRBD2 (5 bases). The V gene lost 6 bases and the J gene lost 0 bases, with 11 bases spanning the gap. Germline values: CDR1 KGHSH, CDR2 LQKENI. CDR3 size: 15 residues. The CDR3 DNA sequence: TGTGCCAGCTCCCGAGCGGAGTCGAACACCGGGGAGCTGTTTTTT. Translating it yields CASSRAESNTGELFF.

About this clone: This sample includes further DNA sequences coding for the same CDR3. CDR3 DNA sequence: TGTGCCAGCAGCCAGGCCGCATACGAGCAGTACTTC. It specifies CASSQAAYEQYF. The V gene is TRBV4-2, the J gene TRBJ2-7; no clear D gene. Trimming took off 3 bases at V and 4 bases at J, with 7 bases between the two ends. Germline CDR1 LGHNA, CDR2 YNFKEQ. CDR3 size: 12 residues.

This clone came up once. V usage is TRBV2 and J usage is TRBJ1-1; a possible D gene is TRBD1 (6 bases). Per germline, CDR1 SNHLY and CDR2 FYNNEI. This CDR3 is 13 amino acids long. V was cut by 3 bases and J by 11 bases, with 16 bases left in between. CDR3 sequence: CASSEGFGQMAFF. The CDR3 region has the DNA TGTGCCAGCAGTGAGGGATTCGGACAGATGGCTTTCTTT.

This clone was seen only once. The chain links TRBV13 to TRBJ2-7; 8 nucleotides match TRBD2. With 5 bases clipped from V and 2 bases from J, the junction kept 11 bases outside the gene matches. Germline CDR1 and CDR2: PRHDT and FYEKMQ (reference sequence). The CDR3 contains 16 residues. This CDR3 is CASSLLAAPGPYEQYF. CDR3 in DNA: TGTGCCAGCAGCCTACTAGCGGCCCCCGGTCCCTACGAGCAGTACTTC.

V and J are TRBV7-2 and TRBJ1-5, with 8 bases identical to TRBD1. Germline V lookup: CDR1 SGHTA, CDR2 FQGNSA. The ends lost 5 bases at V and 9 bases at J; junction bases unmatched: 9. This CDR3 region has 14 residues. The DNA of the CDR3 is TGTGCCAGCAGCCCAGGGACAGGTGGTGGGCCCCAGCATTTT. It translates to CASSPGTGGGPQHF.

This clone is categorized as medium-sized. The CDR3 region has the DNA TGCGCCAGCAGCTCAAAGCGGGAGGTGGGAGATACGCAGTATTTT. Translated: CASSSKREVGDTQYF. The V and J genes are TRBV5-1 and TRBJ2-3; 9 bases agree with TRBD2. The CDR3 sequence is 15 residues long. Germline V lookup: CDR1 SGHRS, CDR2 YFSETQ. J was trimmed by 5 bases and V by 3 bases; bases with no gene match: 7.

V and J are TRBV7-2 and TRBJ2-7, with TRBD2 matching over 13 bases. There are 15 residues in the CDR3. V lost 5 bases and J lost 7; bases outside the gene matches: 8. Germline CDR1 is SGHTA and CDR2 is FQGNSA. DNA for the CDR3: TGTGCCAGCAGCCCACTAGCGGGAGGGCCGGTAGAGCAGTACTTC. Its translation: CASSPLAGGPVEQYF.

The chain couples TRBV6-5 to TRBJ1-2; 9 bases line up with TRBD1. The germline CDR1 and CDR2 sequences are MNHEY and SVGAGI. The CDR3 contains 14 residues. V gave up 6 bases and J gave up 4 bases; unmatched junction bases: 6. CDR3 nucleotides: TGTGCCAGCAGGCCCGACAGGGGGACCTATGGCTACACCTTC. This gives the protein CASRPDRGTYGYTF.

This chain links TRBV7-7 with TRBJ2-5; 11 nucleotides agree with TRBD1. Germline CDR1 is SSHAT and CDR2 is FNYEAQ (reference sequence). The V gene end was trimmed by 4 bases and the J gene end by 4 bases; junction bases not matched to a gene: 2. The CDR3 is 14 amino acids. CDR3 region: CASSSGQGAETQYF. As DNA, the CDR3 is TGTGCCAGCAGCTCCGGACAGGGGGCAGAGACCCAGTACTTC.

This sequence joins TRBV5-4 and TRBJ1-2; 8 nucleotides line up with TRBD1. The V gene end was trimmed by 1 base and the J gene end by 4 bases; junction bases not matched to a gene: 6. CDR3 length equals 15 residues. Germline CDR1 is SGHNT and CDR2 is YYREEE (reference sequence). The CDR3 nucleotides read TGTGCCAGCAGCTTGAGAGGCAGGGGGCTCTATGGCTACACCTTC. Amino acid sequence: CASSLRGRGLYGYTF.

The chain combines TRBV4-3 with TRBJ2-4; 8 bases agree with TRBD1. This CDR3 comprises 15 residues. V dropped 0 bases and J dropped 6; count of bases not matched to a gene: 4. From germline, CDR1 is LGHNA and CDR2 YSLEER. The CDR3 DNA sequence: TGCGCCAGCAGCCAAGATTCAGGGGGCAGAAACATTCAGTACTTC. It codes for CASSQDSGGRNIQYF.

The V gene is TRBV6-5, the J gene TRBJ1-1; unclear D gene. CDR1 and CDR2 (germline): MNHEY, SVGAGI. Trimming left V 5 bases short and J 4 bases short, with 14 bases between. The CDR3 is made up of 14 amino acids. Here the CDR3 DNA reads TGTGCCAGCAGTCCCTTAGGAGGACTCACTGAAGCTTTCTTT. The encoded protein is CASSPLGGLTEAFF.

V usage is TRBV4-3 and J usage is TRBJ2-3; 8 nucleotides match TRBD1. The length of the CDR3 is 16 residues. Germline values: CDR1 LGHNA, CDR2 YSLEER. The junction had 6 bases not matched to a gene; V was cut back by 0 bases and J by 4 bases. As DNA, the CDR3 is TGCGCCAGCAGCCAAGATTACCAGGGGGCCGCAGATACGCAGTATTTT. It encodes CASSQDYQGAADTQYF.

The CDR3, as DNA: TGCGCCAGCAGTGACGGTCTTGGGGGTGGAGGGTTCGCGAACACCGGGGAGCTGTTTTTT. Its translation is CASSDGLGGGGFANTGELFF. V gene TRBV10-1 combines with J gene TRBJ2-2; tentative D call: TRBD2 (6 bases). There are 20 residues in the CDR3. V gave up 3 bases and J gave up 0 bases, with 23 bases separating them. The germline CDR1 and CDR2 sequences are WNHNN and SYGVQD (reference sequence).

The CDR3 loop is CASREGTSVVGEQFF. DNA for the CDR3: TGCGCCAGCAGGGAGGGGACTAGCGTGGTTGGTGAGCAGTTCTTC. The rearrangement joins TRBV4-1 to TRBJ2-1, with TRBD2 matching over 10 bases. Germline V gene data show CDR1 as MGHRA and CDR2 as YSYEKL. The CDR3 is 15 residues long. The ends lost 6 bases at V and 9 bases at J; junction bases unmatched: 11.

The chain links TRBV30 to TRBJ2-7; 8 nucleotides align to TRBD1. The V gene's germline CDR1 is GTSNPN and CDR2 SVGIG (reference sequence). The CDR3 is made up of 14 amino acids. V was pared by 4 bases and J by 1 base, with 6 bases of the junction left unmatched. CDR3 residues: CAWTGGGISYEQYF. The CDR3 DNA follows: TGTGCCTGGACAGGGGGCGGTATTTCCTACGAGCAGTACTTC.

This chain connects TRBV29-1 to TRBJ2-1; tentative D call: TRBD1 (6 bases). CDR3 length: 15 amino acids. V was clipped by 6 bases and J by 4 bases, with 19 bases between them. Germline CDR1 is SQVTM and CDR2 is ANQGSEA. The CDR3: CSVPGSQGWYNEQFF. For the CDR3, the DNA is TGCAGCGTCCCAGGATCACAGGGTTGGTACAATGAGCAGTTCTTC.

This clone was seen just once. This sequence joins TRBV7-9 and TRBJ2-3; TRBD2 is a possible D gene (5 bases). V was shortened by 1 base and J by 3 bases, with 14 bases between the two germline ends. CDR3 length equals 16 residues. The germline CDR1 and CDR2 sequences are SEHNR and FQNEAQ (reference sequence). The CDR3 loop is CASSLDGVAQTDTQYF. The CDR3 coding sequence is TGTGCCAGCAGCTTAGATGGGGTAGCGCAAACAGATACGCAGTATTTT.

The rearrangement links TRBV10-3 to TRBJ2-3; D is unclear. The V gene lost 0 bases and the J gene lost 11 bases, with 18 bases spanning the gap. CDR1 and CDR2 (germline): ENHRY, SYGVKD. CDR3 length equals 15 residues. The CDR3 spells CAISESVGYLPMQYF. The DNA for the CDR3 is TGTGCCATCAGTGAGTCCGTCGGTTACCTCCCGATGCAGTATTTT.